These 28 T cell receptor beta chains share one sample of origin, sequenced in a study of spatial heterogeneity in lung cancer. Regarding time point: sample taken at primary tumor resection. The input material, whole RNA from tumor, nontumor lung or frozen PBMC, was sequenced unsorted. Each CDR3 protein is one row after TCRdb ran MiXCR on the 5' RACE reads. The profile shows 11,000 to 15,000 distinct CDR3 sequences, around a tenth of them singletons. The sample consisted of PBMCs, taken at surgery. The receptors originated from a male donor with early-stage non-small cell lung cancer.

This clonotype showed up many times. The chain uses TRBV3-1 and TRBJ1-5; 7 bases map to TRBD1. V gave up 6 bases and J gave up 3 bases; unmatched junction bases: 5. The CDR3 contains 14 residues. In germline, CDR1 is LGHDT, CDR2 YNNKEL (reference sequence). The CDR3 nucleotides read TGTGCCAGCAGTTTCACAGGGGACAATCAGCCCCAGCATTTT. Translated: CASSFTGDNQPQHF.

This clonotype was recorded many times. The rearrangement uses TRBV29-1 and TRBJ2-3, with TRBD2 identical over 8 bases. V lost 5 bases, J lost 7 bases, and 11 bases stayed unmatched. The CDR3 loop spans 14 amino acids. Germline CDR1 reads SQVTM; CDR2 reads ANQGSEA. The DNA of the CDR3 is TGCAGCGTTTCCCGCGGGAGGCCCCCTTATACGCAGTATTTT. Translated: CSVSRGRPPYTQYF.

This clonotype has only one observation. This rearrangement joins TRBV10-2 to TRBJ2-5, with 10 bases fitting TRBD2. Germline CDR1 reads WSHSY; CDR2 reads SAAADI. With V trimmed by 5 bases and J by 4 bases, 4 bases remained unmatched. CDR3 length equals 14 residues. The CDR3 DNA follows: TGCGCCAGCAGTATAGGACTAGCGGTAGAGACCCAGTACTTC. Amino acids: CASSIGLAVETQYF.

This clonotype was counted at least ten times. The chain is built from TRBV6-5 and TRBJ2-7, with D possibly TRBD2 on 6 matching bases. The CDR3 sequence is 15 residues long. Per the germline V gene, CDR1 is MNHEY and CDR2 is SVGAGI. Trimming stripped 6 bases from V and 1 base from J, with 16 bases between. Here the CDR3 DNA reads TGTGCCAGCAGCCCCGGTGGGGGGAGGTCCTACGAGCAGTACTTC. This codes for CASSPGGGRSYEQYF.

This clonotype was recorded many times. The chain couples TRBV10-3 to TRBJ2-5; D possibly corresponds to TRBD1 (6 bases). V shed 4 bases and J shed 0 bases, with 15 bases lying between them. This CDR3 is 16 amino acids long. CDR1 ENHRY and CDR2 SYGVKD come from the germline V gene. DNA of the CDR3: TGTGCCATCAGTGGGCCCCCCGGGACAAACCAAGAGACCCAGTACTTC. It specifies CAISGPPGTNQETQYF.

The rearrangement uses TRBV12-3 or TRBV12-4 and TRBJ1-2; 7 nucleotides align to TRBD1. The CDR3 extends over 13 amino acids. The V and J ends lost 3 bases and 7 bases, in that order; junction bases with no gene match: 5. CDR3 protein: CASSFKGARGYTF. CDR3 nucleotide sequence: TGTGCCAGCAGTTTTAAGGGGGCTCGTGGCTACACCTTC.

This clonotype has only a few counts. CDR3 DNA sequence: TGTGCCAGCAGCCAAGCAGGGGGCGGATTTGATACGCAGTATTTT. Its translation: CASSQAGGGFDTQYF. J is TRBJ2-3 and V is TRBV7-9; 8 bases fit TRBD1. CDR3 size: 15 residues. The J segment lost 6 bases and the V segment lost 5 bases, leaving 10 bases of the junction unmatched. CDR1 and CDR2 (germline): SEHNR, FQNEAQ (reference sequence).

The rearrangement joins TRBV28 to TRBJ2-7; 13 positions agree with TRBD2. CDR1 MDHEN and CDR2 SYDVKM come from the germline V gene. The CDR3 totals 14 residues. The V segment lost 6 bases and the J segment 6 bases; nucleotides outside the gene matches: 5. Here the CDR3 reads CASSRLAGGTEQYF. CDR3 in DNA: TGTGCCAGCAGCCGACTAGCGGGAGGAACCGAGCAGTACTTC.

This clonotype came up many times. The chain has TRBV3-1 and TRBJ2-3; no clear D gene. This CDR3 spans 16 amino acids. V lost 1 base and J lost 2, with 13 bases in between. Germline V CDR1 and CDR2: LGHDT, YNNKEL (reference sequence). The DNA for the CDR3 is TGTGCCAGCAGCCAAGGGGCACAAGCCTACACAGATACGCAGTATTTT. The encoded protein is CASSQGAQAYTDTQYF.

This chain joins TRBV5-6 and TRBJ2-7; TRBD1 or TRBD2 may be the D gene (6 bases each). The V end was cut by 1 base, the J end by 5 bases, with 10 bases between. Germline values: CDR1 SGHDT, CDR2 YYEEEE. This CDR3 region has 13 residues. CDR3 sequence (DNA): TGTGCCAGCAGCTTGAGGGGGGAGCACGAGCAGTACTTC. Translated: CASSLRGEHEQYF. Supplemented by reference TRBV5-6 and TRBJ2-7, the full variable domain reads DAGVTQSPTHLIKTRGQQVTLRCSPKSGHDTVSWYQQALGQGPQFIFQYYEEEERQRGNFPDRFSGHQFPNYSSELNVNALLLGDSALYLCASSLRGEHEQYFGPGTRLTVT.

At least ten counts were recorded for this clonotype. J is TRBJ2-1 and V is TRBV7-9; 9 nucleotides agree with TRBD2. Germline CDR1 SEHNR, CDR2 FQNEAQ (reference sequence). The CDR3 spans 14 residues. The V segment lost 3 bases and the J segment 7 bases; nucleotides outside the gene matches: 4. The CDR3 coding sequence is TGTGCCAGCAGCTTGCTAGCGGGATGGAATGAGCAGTTCTTC. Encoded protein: CASSLLAGWNEQFF.

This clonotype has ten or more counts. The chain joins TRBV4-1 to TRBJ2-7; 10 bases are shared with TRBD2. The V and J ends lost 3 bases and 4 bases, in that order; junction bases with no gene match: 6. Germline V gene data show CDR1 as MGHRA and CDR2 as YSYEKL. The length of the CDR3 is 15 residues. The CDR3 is CASSHRTSGEYEQYF. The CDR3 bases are TGCGCCAGCAGCCATCGGACTAGCGGAGAATACGAGCAGTACTTC.

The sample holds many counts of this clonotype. As DNA, the CDR3 is TGCAGTGCATCGACTAACCAAATCTACAATGAGCAGTTCTTC. Its protein product is CSASTNQIYNEQFF. The J gene is TRBJ2-1, the V gene TRBV20-1; the D gene is possibly TRBD2 (5 bases). Germline V gene lookup returns CDR1 DFQATT and CDR2 SNEGSKA (reference sequence). The CDR3 loop spans 14 amino acids. Trimming stripped 6 bases from V and 3 bases from J, with 15 bases between.

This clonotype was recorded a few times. In DNA form, the CDR3 reads TGTGCCAGCAGTGACTCGGGGCCCTCGCAGTATTTT. It encodes CASSDSGPSQYF. The rearrangement uses TRBV2 and TRBJ2-3, with D possibly called TRBD1 or TRBD2 (5 bases each). CDR3 length: 12 amino acids. In germline, CDR1 is SNHLY, CDR2 FYNNEI. Trimming removed 3 bases at V and 10 bases at J, with 11 bases between.

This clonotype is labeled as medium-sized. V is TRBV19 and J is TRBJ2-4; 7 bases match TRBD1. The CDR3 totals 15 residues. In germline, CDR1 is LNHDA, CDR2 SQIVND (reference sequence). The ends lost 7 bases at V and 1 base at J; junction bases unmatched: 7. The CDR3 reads CASTRQGDAKNIQYF. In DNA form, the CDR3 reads TGTGCCAGTACCCGTCAGGGGGATGCCAAAAACATTCAGTACTTC.

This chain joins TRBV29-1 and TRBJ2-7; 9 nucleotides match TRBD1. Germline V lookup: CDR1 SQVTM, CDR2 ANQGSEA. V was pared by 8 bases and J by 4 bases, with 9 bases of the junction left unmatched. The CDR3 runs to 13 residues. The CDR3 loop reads CSTSGTGSYEQYF. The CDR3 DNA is TGCAGCACGTCCGGGACAGGGTCTTACGAGCAGTACTTC.

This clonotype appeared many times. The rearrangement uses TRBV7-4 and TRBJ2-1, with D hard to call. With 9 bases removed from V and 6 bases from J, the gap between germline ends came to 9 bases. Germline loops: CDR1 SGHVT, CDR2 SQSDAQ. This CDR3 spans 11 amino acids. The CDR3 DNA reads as TGTGCCAGTATCTGGAGCAATGAGCAGTTCTTC. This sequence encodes CASIWSNEQFF.

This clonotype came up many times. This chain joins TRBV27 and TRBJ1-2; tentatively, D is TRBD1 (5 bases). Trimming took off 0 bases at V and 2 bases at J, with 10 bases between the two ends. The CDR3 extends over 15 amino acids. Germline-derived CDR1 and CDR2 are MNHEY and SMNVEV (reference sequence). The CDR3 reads CASSLSGTGNYGYTF. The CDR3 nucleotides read TGTGCCAGCAGTTTATCAGGGACGGGAAACTATGGCTACACCTTC.

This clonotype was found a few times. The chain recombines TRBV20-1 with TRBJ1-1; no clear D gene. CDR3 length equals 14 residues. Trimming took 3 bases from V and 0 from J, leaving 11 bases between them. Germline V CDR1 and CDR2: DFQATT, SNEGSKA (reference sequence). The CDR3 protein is CSARVPGVNTEAFF. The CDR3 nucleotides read TGCAGTGCTAGGGTCCCCGGGGTGAACACTGAAGCTTTCTTT.

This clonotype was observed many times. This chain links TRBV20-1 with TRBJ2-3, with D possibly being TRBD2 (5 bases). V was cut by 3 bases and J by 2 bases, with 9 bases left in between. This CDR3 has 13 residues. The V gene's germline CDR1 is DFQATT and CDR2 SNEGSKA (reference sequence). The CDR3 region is CSASKRNTDTQYF. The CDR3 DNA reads TGCAGTGCTAGCAAGCGGAACACAGATACGCAGTATTTT.

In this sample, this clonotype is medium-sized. The CDR3 region is CASRATGIPGQETQYF. CDR3 in DNA: TGTGCCAGCAGAGCTACCGGGATACCAGGGCAAGAGACCCAGTACTTC. The chain has TRBV2 and TRBJ2-5; D is perhaps TRBD1 or TRBD2 (5 bases each). V shed 6 bases and J shed 2 bases, with 19 bases lying between them. The CDR3 extends over 16 amino acids. Germline CDR1 SNHLY, CDR2 FYNNEI.

Here the CDR3 reads CSARPPGEVSMALHF. The DNA of the CDR3 is TGCAGTGCTCGCCCCCCCGGAGAGGTGAGTATGGCCCTCCACTTT. The J gene is TRBJ1-6, the V gene TRBV20-1; D unclear. This CDR3 is built from 15 residues. V shed 5 bases and J shed 14 bases, with 25 bases lying between them. The germline CDR1 and CDR2 sequences are DFQATT and SNEGSKA (reference sequence).

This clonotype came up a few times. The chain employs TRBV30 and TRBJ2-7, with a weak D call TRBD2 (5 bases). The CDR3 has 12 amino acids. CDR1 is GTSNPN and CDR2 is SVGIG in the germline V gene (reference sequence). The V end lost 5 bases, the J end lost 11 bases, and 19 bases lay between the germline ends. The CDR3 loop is CAWGPAAELKYF. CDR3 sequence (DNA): TGTGCCTGGGGTCCCGCAGCGGAGCTTAAGTACTTC.

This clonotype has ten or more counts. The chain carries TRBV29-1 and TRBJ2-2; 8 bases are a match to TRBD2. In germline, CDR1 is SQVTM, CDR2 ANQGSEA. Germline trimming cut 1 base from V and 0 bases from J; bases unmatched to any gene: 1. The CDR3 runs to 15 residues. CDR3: CSVEGGLANTGELFF. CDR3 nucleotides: TGCAGCGTTGAAGGGGGACTAGCGAACACCGGGGAGCTGTTTTTT.

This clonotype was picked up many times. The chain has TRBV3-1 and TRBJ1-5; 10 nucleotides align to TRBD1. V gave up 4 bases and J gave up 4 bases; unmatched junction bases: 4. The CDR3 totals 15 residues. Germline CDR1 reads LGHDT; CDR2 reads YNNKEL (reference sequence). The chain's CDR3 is CASSPGTGVNQPQHF. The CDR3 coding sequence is TGTGCCAGCAGCCCCGGGACAGGGGTTAATCAGCCCCAGCATTTT.

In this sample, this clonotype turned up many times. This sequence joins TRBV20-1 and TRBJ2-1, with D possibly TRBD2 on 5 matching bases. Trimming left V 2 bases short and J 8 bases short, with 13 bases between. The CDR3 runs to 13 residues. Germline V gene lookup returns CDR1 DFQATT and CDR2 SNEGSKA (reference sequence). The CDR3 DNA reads TGCAGTGCTAGAATTCCTAGCCTGTATGAGCAGTTCTTC. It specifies CSARIPSLYEQFF.

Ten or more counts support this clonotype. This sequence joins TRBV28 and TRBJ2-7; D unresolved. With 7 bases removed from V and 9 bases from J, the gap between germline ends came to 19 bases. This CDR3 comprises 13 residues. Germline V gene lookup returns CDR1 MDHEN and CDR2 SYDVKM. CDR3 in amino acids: CASTSSKLDGQYF. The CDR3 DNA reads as TGTGCCAGCACTTCCTCCAAGCTCGACGGGCAGTACTTC. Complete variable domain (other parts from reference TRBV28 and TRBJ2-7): DVKVTQSSRYLVKRTGEKVFLECVQDMDHENMFWYRQDPGLGLRLIYFSYDVKMKEKGDIPEGYSVSREKKERFSLILESASTNQTSMYLCASTSSKLDGQYFGPGTRLTVT.

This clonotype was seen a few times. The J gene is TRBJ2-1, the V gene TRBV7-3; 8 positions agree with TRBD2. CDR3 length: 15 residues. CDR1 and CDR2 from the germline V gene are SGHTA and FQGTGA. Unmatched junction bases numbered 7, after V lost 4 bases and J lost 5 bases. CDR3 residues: CASSSLAGGNNEQFF. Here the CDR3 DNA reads TGTGCCAGCAGCTCGCTGGCGGGAGGTAACAATGAGCAGTTCTTC.